This T cell receptor (beta chain) is drawn from a study of T cell responses to AZD1222 COVID-19 vaccine. The assay was immunoSEQ multiplex PCR, and TCRdb's table has in-frame clones only and misses some. The table records about 130,000 clones, approximately 90% of them present only once. Trimming cost V 2 bases and J 0 bases; bases outside gene matches: 2. CDR3 size: 15 residues. Germline assignment: CDR1 SGHAT and CDR2 FQNNGV. This rearrangement joins TRBV11-2 to TRBJ1-1, with TRBD1 matching over 8 bases. The sequences come from peripheral blood, collected on day 0 of AZD1222 vaccination. This clonotype was sampled from an adult in good health. The DNA for the CDR3 is TGTGCCAGCAGCTTAACAGGGGGTATGAACACTGAAGCTTTCTTT. It is translated as CASSLTGGMNTEAFF.